These 8 T cell receptor beta chains originate from one sample sequenced in a study of blood T cells in healthy people across ages. A sample-barcoded 5' primer and a J-beta primer mix were used in a second PCR of roughly 7 to 11 cycles. Each CDR3 protein gets one entry after TCRdb re-called the 5' RACE reads with MiXCR. The sample has about 1.1 million distinct CDR3 sequences; more than 30% are singletons. Sequencing was done on a sample of blood. The receptors come from a man aged 18 to 29 in good health.

The chain joins TRBV20-1 to TRBJ1-4, with D perhaps TRBD1 (5 bases). CDR3 length: 14 amino acids. Germline values: CDR1 DFQATT, CDR2 SNEGSKA (reference sequence). Trimming stripped 0 bases from V and 4 bases from J, with 9 bases between. The CDR3 DNA reads as TGCAGTGCTAGAGACGACAGATATAATGAAAAACTGTTTTTT. Protein sequence: CSARDDRYNEKLFF.

This chain connects TRBV27 to TRBJ1-2, with D possibly matching TRBD1 (6 bases). Germline V lookup: CDR1 MNHEY, CDR2 SMNVEV (reference sequence). V dropped 5 bases and J dropped 11 bases, with 21 bases sitting between them. This CDR3 is 14 amino acids long. For the CDR3, the DNA is TGTGCCAGCAGTCCCCTAGGGGGGGGCGCGTGGTACACCTTC. This encodes CASSPLGGGAWYTF.

In its sample, this clonotype was seen once. The chain has TRBV6-6 and TRBJ1-4; the D is unclear. CDR3 length equals 15 residues. V lost 4 bases and J 0 bases, leaving 9 bases between the germline ends. Germline assignment: CDR1 MNHNY and CDR2 SVGAGI (reference sequence). Here the CDR3 DNA reads TGTGCCAGCAGTTTAGCGGGAACAACTAATGAAAAACTGTTTTTT. Residues: CASSLAGTTNEKLFF.

The chain carries TRBV14 and TRBJ1-1; D is unresolved. V lost 3 bases and J lost 2, with 7 bases in between. The CDR3 length is 13 residues. Germline CDR1 reads SGHDN; CDR2 reads FVKESK. The CDR3 protein is CASSHYDNTEAFF. The CDR3 region has the DNA TGTGCCAGCAGCCATTACGACAACACTGAAGCTTTCTTT.

CDR3 sequence (DNA): TGTGCCATCGGAACCGGGACACACCTCACAGATACGCAGTATTTT. Amino acid sequence: CAIGTGTHLTDTQYF. The rearrangement joins TRBV10-3 to TRBJ2-3; D is perhaps TRBD1 (6 bases). This CDR3 is 15 amino acids long. V lost 8 bases and J lost 2, with 17 bases in between. The V gene's germline CDR1 is ENHRY and CDR2 SYGVKD.

The chain has TRBV5-1 and TRBJ2-5; maybe TRBD1 (6 bases). Between the trimmed V and J ends, which lost 0 bases and 7 bases, there was a span of 22 bases. CDR3 length: 17 residues. Germline V CDR1 and CDR2: SGHRS, YFSETQ. The CDR3 here is CASSLELATGSLGTQYF. The CDR3 region has the DNA TGCGCCAGCAGCTTGGAGTTGGCGACAGGATCCTTGGGGACCCAGTACTTC.

This clonotype was seen repeatedly, ten times or more. V usage is TRBV29-1 and J usage is TRBJ2-1; D is unclear. CDR1 is SQVTM, CDR2 ANQGSEA, per germline. The CDR3 is 9 amino acids. V was cut by 4 bases and J by 8 bases, with 3 bases left in between. The CDR3 loop reads CSVGDEQFF. The CDR3, as DNA: TGCAGCGTTGGAGATGAGCAGTTCTTC.

The chain links TRBV24-1 to TRBJ2-1; D not resolved. The germline gives CDR1 KGHDR, CDR2 SFDVKD. V gave up 6 bases and J gave up 6 bases, with 8 bases separating them. The CDR3 is made up of 12 amino acids. CDR3 DNA sequence: TGTGCCACCAGTCTCGGGCTCAATGAGCAGTTCTTC. Encoded protein: CATSLGLNEQFF.